These 24 T cell receptor beta chains were all obtained from the same sample, sequenced in a study of cytomegalovirus exposure and HLA in healthy donors. Here immunoSEQ multiplex PCR was the method, and the copy in TCRdb shows in-frame clones only, minus some. The profile shows about 73,000 clones, roughly 90% of them singletons. Sequencing used PBMCs. The source of these receptors is a woman under 30 in good health and CMV-seropositive.

V and J are TRBV15 and TRBJ1-5, with 7 bases aligning to TRBD1. Germline V CDR1 and CDR2: LNHNV, YYDKDF (reference sequence). The CDR3 sequence is 17 residues long. The V gene end was trimmed by 0 bases and the J gene end by 6 bases; junction bases not matched to a gene: 11. CDR3 residues: CATSRDLARGNSQPQHF. The CDR3, as DNA: TGTGCCACCAGCAGAGATCTGGCCAGGGGGAACAGTCAGCCCCAGCATTTT.

The chain joins TRBV27 to TRBJ2-2; D gene unclear. The CDR3 spans 17 residues. Germline V CDR1 and CDR2: MNHEY, SMNVEV (reference sequence). Deletions cut 5 bases from V and 3 bases from J, with 19 bases between. The CDR3 sequence is CASSTEWASFDTGELFF. In DNA, the CDR3 is TGTGCCAGCAGTACCGAATGGGCGTCTTTTGACACCGGGGAGCTGTTTTTT.

The chain carries TRBV18 and TRBJ2-7; tentative D call: TRBD1 (6 bases). Trimming left V 2 bases short and J 12 bases short, with 17 bases between. The germline V gene has CDR1 KGHSH and CDR2 LQKENI. CDR3 length: 13 amino acids. As DNA, the CDR3 is TGTGCCAGCTCACCAAGTAGTATAATGGACAGGTACTTC. Translated, it gives CASSPSSIMDRYF.

This clone showed up just once. The rearrangement links TRBV10-2 to TRBJ2-7; TRBD1 aligns across 8 bases. The germline V gene has CDR1 WSHSY and CDR2 SAAADI. The V gene end was trimmed by 2 bases and the J gene end by 2 bases; junction bases not matched to a gene: 2. The CDR3 is 14 amino acids. The CDR3 bases are TGCGCCAGCAGTGAGGGACAGGGAACCTACGAGCAGTACTTC. Protein: CASSEGQGTYEQYF.

The J gene is TRBJ1-5, the V gene TRBV6-1; 10 nucleotides agree with TRBD1. Unmatched junction bases numbered 6, after V lost 6 bases and J lost 7 bases. The CDR3 is 14 residues long. CDR1 and CDR2 from the germline V gene are MNHNS and SASEGT. The CDR3 DNA follows: TGTGCCAGCAGGGCGACAGGGGGCGGGCAGCCCCAGCATTTT. Residues: CASRATGGGQPQHF.

The chain joins TRBV11-3 to TRBJ1-5; a weak D match, TRBD1 (5 bases). The V end lost 0 bases, the J end lost 1 base, and 13 bases lay between the germline ends. Germline CDR1 is SGHNT and CDR2 is YENEEA. The CDR3 consists of 17 residues. The CDR3 here is CASSLDWRGWSNQPQHF. CDR3 in DNA: TGTGCCAGCAGCTTAGATTGGAGGGGTTGGAGCAATCAGCCCCAGCATTTT. Using reference TRBV11-3 and TRBJ1-5 for the parts outside the CDR3, the full variable domain is EAGVVQSPRYKIIEKKQPVAFWCNPISGHNTLYWYLQNLGQGPELLIRYENEEAVDDSQLPKDRFSAERLKGVDSTLKIQPAELGDSAVYLCASSLDWRGWSNQPQHFGDGTRLSIL.

This chain uses TRBV5-6 with TRBJ1-1; D not resolved. Germline CDR1 reads SGHDT; CDR2 reads YYEEEE. The CDR3 sequence is 16 residues long. V lost 0 bases to trimming and J lost 0 bases, with 12 bases between them. Here the CDR3 DNA reads TGTGCCAGCAGCTTGGTCTTGGAGATAGTGAACACTGAAGCTTTCTTT. Encoded protein: CASSLVLEIVNTEAFF.

The rearrangement uses TRBV13 and TRBJ1-2, with D hard to call. The CDR3 is 15 amino acids. Germline lookup yields CDR1 PRHDT and CDR2 FYEKMQ (reference sequence). V gave up 0 bases and J gave up 3 bases, with 11 bases separating them. This CDR3 reads CASSLGMRIDYGYTF. For the CDR3, the DNA is TGTGCCAGCAGCTTAGGGATGAGGATCGACTATGGCTACACCTTC.

This chain uses TRBV27 with TRBJ2-7; 10 bases line up with TRBD2. There are 15 residues in the CDR3. Germline loops: CDR1 MNHEY, CDR2 SMNVEV (reference sequence). V gave up 3 bases and J gave up 5 bases; unmatched junction bases: 7. CDR3 residues: CASSFSSGSFHEQYF. CDR3 nucleotide sequence: TGTGCCAGCAGTTTTTCTAGCGGGAGCTTCCACGAGCAGTACTTC.

This clone came up a few times. The V gene is TRBV5-1, the J gene TRBJ2-2; the D is unclear. The V gene lost 5 bases and the J gene lost 2 bases, with 10 bases spanning the gap. The CDR3 totals 14 residues. The germline gives CDR1 SGHRS, CDR2 YFSETQ. This chain's CDR3 is CASRTTANTGELFF. The CDR3 coding sequence is TGCGCCAGCAGGACCACAGCAAACACCGGGGAGCTGTTTTTT.

The chain is built from TRBV2 and TRBJ2-7; D not certain. This CDR3 has 15 residues. V lost 7 bases, J lost 0 bases, and 16 bases lay in between. CDR1 and CDR2 (germline): SNHLY, FYNNEI. The CDR3 bases are TGTGCCAGCAACACCCGGTTCGGGTACTCCTACGAGCAGTACTTC. It translates to CASNTRFGYSYEQYF.

The CDR3, as DNA: TGTGCCAGCAGTTTTGCAGGGGAAAATACGCAGTATTTT. It translates to CASSFAGENTQYF. The chain is built from TRBV27 and TRBJ2-3; a weak D match, TRBD1 (6 bases). Germline V CDR1 and CDR2: MNHEY, SMNVEV (reference sequence). The CDR3 runs 13 residues. The V gene lost 3 bases and the J gene lost 7 bases, with 11 bases spanning the gap.

The chain recombines TRBV28 with TRBJ1-2; perhaps TRBD1 as D (5 bases). Germline values: CDR1 MDHEN, CDR2 SYDVKM. The CDR3 totals 14 residues. Trimming took 3 bases from V and 1 from J, leaving 9 bases between them. CDR3 region: CASSLDTYNYGYTF. The CDR3 bases are TGTGCCAGCAGTTTGGACACCTATAACTATGGCTACACCTTC.

CDR3 coding DNA: TGTGCCAGCAGCTTGGGGACTAGAGGGGAGACCCAGTACTTC. The encoded protein is CASSLGTRGETQYF. This chain connects TRBV5-4 to TRBJ2-5; 7 bases map to TRBD2. J gave up 5 bases and V 0 bases, and 4 bases lay outside the gene matches. This CDR3 is 14 amino acids long. Germline-derived CDR1 and CDR2 are SGHNT and YYREEE (reference sequence).

The chain links TRBV19 to TRBJ2-1; TRBD1 matches at 9 bases. The germline V gene encodes CDR1 LNHDA and CDR2 SQIVND (reference sequence). V gave up 4 bases and J gave up 7 bases; unmatched junction bases: 5. CDR3 length: 14 residues. CDR3 sequence (DNA): TGTGCCAGTAGTACGTTACAGGGGGCTAATGAGCAGTTCTTC. It translates to CASSTLQGANEQFF.

This chain links TRBV6-6 with TRBJ1-1; D ambiguous. This CDR3 has 13 amino acids. The V end lost 5 bases, the J end lost 4 bases, and 11 bases lay between the germline ends. Germline lookup yields CDR1 MNHNY and CDR2 SVGAGI (reference sequence). The CDR3 here is CASSPREGTEAFF. The CDR3 bases are TGTGCCAGCAGTCCACGGGAGGGCACTGAAGCTTTCTTT.

In nucleotides, the CDR3 is TGCAGCGTCCTTGCGGTAGCCAAAAACATTCAGTACTTC. Translated, it gives CSVLAVAKNIQYF. This sequence joins TRBV29-1 and TRBJ2-4, with D unresolved. The V gene's germline CDR1 is SQVTM and CDR2 ANQGSEA. The length of the CDR3 is 13 residues. V gave up 6 bases and J gave up 0 bases, with 9 bases separating them. The complete variable domain, with remaining parts taken from reference TRBV29-1 and TRBJ2-4, reads SAVISQKPSRDICQRGTSLTIQCQVDSQVTMMFWYRQQPGQSLTLIATANQGSEATYESGFVIDKFPISRPNLTFSTLTVSNMSPEDSSIYLCSVLAVAKNIQYFGAGTRLSVL.

J is TRBJ2-2 and V is TRBV7-8; D gene unclear. The CDR3 consists of 16 residues. V was shortened by 5 bases and J by 4 bases, with 17 bases between the two germline ends. Germline lookup yields CDR1 SGHVS and CDR2 FQNEAQ. The CDR3 region has the DNA TGTGCCAGCAGCCCGCACCGGGTGCCATTCACCGGGGAGCTGTTTTTT. Amino acid sequence: CASSPHRVPFTGELFF.

The chain couples TRBV6-1 to TRBJ1-3; perhaps TRBD1 as D (5 bases). Germline assignment: CDR1 MNHNS and CDR2 SASEGT. The CDR3 loop spans 15 amino acids. V lost 4 bases to trimming and J lost 2 bases, with 12 bases between them. CDR3 amino acids: CASSVTTGAGNTIYF. The DNA for the CDR3 is TGTGCCAGCAGTGTAACCACAGGTGCTGGAAACACCATATATTTT.

The chain joins TRBV16 to TRBJ2-1, with D possibly matching TRBD2 (5 bases). Looked up from germline, CDR1 is KGHSY and CDR2 is FQNENV. Trimming removed 4 bases from V and 10 bases from J, with 8 bases in between. The CDR3 totals 11 residues. For the CDR3, the DNA is TGTGCCAGCAGCCCCACGGGGGAGCAGTTCTTC. Translation: CASSPTGEQFF.

This clone appeared once. The J gene is TRBJ2-7, the V gene TRBV18; 7 bases line up with TRBD1. The CDR3 contains 13 residues. CDR1 KGHSH and CDR2 LQKENI come from the germline V gene. The trim removed 6 bases at V and 5 bases at J, leaving 7 bases unmatched. The CDR3: CASSMTGSHEQYF. For the CDR3, the DNA is TGTGCCAGCTCGATGACAGGGTCCCACGAGCAGTACTTC.

DNA for the CDR3: TGTGCCAGCAGTCCCCTTGGTGGTCGGGGGACCTTC. This codes for CASSPLGGRGTF. The V and J genes are TRBV27 and TRBJ1-2; D may be TRBD1 (5 bases). The V gene lost 5 bases and the J gene lost 14 bases, with 18 bases spanning the gap. CDR1 and CDR2 (germline): MNHEY, SMNVEV (reference sequence). The CDR3 length is 12 residues.

V and J are TRBV5-4 and TRBJ1-6; the D gene is possibly TRBD1 (6 bases). The CDR3 length is 14 residues. Germline V gene sequence: CDR1 SGHNT, CDR2 YYREEE (reference sequence). Trimming pared 4 bases from V and 6 bases from J, leaving 11 bases between. The CDR3 region is CASSIQGFNSPLHF. The DNA of the CDR3 is TGTGCCAGCAGCATACAGGGTTTTAATTCACCCCTCCACTTT.

The CDR3 sequence: CSVMEGLSNQPQHF. CDR3 bases: TGCAGCGTTATGGAGGGGTTGAGCAATCAGCCCCAGCATTTT. This chain uses TRBV29-1 with TRBJ1-5; D is possibly TRBD1 (5 bases). CDR3 length: 14 amino acids. The germline gives CDR1 SQVTM, CDR2 ANQGSEA. The V and J ends lost 5 bases and 1 base respectively, with 12 bases between them.